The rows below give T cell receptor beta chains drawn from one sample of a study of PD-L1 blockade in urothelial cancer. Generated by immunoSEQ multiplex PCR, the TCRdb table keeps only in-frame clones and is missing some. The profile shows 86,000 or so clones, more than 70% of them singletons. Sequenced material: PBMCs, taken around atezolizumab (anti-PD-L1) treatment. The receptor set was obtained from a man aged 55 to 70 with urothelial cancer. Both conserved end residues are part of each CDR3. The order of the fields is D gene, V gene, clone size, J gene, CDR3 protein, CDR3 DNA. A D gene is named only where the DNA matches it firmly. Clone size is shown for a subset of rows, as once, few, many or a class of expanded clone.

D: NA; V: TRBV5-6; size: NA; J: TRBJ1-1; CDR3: CASSTGGMNTEAFF; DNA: TGTGCCAGCTCGACTGGAGGAATGAACACTGAAGCTTTCTTT
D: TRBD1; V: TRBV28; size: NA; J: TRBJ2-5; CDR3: CASSRTGVETQYF; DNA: TGTGCCAGCAGTCGGACAGGGGTAGAGACCCAGTACTTC
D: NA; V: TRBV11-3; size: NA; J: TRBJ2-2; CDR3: CASSLGRANTGELFF; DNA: TGTGCCAGCAGCCTTGGCAGGGCGAACACCGGGGAGCTGTTTTTT
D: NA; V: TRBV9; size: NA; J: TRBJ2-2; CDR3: CASSVEGGADTGELFF; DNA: TGTGCCAGCAGCGTAGAGGGGGGGGCGGACACCGGGGAGCTGTTTTTT
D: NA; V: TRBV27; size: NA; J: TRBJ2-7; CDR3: CASRRGTQSSYEQYF; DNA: TGTGCCAGCCGACGCGGGACTCAGAGCTCCTACGAGCAGTACTTC
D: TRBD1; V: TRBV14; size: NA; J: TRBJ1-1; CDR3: CASSQAGRGLRNTEAFF; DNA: TGTGCCAGCAGCCAAGCCGGCAGGGGGCTGAGGAACACTGAAGCTTTCTTT
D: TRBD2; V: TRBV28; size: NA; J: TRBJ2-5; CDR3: CATTAGGRQETQYF; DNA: TGTGCCACCACAGCGGGAGGGAGGCAAGAGACCCAGTACTTC
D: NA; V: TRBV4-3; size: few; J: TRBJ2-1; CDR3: CASSQDLYRSSYNEQFF; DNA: TGCGCCAGCAGCCAAGATCTTTACAGAAGCTCCTACAATGAGCAGTTCTTC
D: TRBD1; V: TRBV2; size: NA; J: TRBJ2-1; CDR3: CATTGTVYVEQFF; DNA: TGTGCCACAACCGGGACAGTTTATGTTGAGCAGTTCTTC
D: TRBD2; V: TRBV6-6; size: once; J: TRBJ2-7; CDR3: CASRQGLAGGVEQYF; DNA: TGTGCCAGCAGACAAGGACTAGCGGGGGGAGTCGAGCAGTACTTC
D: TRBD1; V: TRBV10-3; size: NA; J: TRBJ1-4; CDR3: CAISDRATNEKLFF; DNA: TGTGCCATTTCGGACAGGGCAACTAATGAAAAACTGTTTTTT
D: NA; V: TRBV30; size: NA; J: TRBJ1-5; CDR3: CAWSSQGYSNQPQHF; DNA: TGTGCCTGGAGTTCCCAGGGGTATAGCAATCAGCCCCAGCATTTT
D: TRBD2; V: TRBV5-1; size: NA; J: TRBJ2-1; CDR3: CASSLSTSGGDEQFF; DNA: TGCGCCAGCAGCTTGTCTACTAGCGGGGGGGATGAGCAGTTCTTC
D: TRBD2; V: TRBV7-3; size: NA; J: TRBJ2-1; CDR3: CASSRPTSANEQFF; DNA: TGTGCCAGCAGCCGACCCACTAGCGCCAATGAGCAGTTCTTC
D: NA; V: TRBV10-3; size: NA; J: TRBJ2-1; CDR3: CAISGSSESSYNEQFF; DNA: TGTGCCATCAGTGGTTCTAGCGAGAGCTCCTACAATGAGCAGTTCTTC
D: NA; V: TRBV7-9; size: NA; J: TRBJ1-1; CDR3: CASSWRQTVEAFF; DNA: TGTGCCAGCAGCTGGCGACAGACAGTTGAAGCTTTCTTT
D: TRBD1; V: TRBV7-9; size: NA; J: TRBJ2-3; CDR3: CASSSIEGGSSTDTQYF; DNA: TGTGCCAGCAGCTCGATCGAAGGGGGCAGTAGCACAGATACGCAGTATTTT